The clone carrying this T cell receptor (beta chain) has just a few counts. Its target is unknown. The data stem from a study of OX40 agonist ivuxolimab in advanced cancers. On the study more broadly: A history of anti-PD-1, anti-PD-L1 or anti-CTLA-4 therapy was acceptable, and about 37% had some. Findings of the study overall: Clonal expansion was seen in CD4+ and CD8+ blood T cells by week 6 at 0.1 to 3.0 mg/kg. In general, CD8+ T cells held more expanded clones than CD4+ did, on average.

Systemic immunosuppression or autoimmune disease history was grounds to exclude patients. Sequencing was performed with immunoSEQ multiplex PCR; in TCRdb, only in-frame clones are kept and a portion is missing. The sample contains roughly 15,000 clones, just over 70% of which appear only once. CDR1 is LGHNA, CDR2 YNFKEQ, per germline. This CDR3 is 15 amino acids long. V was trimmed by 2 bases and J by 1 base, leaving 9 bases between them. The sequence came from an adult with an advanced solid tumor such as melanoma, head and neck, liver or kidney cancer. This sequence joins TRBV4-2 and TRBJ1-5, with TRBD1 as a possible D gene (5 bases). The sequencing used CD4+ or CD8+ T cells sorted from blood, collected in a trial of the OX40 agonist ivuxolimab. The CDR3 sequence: CASSQLGGSNQPQHF. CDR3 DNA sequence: TGTGCCAGCAGCCAACTCGGGGGGAGCAATCAGCCCCAGCATTTT.